This T cell receptor (beta chain) was captured by sequencing in a study of regulatory T cells in long-lasting Graves disease. Both iRepertoire HTBI primers and Arm-PCR of CDR3 regions were used to build the TCR beta libraries. TCRdb reanalysed the multiplex PCR reads using MiXCR and keeps one entry per CDR3 protein. The sample includes around 400,000 distinct CDR3 sequences, 15% of them seen just once. This clonotype has a handful of counts. Time point in this sample: newly diagnosed GD, antithyroid drugs for less than 3 months. From RNA extracted from PBMCs, the TCR library was made. The CDR3 consists of 20 residues. This same sample was also part of a study on T cells in Graves' hyperthyroidism and ophthalmopathy. That study reports: The study enrolled patients aged 18 to 65 with newly diagnosed hyperthyroidism of under 2 months' duration.

J is TRBJ1-4 and V is TRBV3-2; TRBD1 was called by the table and not checked on the DNA. TRBV3-2 is reported as a pseudogene. The material sequenced was peripheral blood mononuclear cells (PBMCs), taken at new diagnosis, from a patient treated with antithyroid drugs. The TCR originated in a woman in her thirties or forties with Graves disease. CDR3: CASSQDFSDRGPAPHEKLFF. The CDR3 coding sequence is TGTGCCAGCAGCCAAGATTTCTCAGACAGGGGGCCAGCCCCGCATGAAAAACTGTTTTTT.